Shown below are 30 T cell receptor beta chains from a single sample sequenced in a study of human T cells and chemical hapten exposure. Indicated time point: patch test 1, 2 weeks after DPC sensitization. Documented treatment: therapeutic diphenylcyclopropenone sensitization with weekly scalp DPC. MiXCR, applied by TCRdb to the RACE reads, yields one record per CDR3 protein. The profile shows about 120,000 distinct CDR3 sequences, around 15% of them singletons. The material was whole blood, obtained in connection with sensitization to the hapten diphenylcyclopropenone (DPC). The receptors derive from a man between 18 and 29 years old with alopecia areata. Some clones in this sample may be carry-over from other donors' samples.

CDR3 sequence: CATYRNNEQFF. The CDR3 DNA follows: TGTGCCACTTACAGGAACAATGAGCAGTTCTTC. The rearrangement uses TRBV28 and TRBJ2-1; D possibly corresponds to TRBD1 (5 bases). CDR1 and CDR2 (germline): MDHEN, SYDVKM. V was shortened by 10 bases and J by 5 bases, with 9 bases between the two germline ends. The CDR3 consists of 11 residues.

The table lists this clonotype with a few counts. This CDR3 is CASSLGPHQPQHF. The CDR3 region has the DNA TGTGCCAGCAGTTTAGGTCCACATCAGCCCCAGCATTTT. The rearrangement uses TRBV27 and TRBJ1-5, with D unclear. Germline loops: CDR1 MNHEY, CDR2 SMNVEV (reference sequence). This CDR3 region has 13 residues. Trimming shortened V by 2 bases and J by 5 bases, and 7 bases separated the two germline ends.

This clonotype appeared many times. The V call is TRBV11-2, the J call TRBJ2-1, with D unclear. Germline V gene sequence: CDR1 SGHAT, CDR2 FQNNGV. The CDR3 runs to 10 residues. V was trimmed by 6 bases and J by 8 bases, leaving 5 bases between them. CDR3 amino acids: CASSLDEQFF. As DNA, the CDR3 is TGTGCCAGCAGTCTAGATGAGCAGTTCTTC.

The CDR3 spells CASSFRTANYGYTF. In nucleotides, the CDR3 is TGTGCCAGCAGCTTCCGGACAGCTAACTATGGCTACACCTTC. The V call is TRBV7-2, the J call TRBJ1-2, with a tentative D call TRBD1 (6 bases). Between the trimmed V and J ends, which lost 3 bases and 0 bases, there was a span of 8 bases. This CDR3 has 14 residues. The germline CDR1 and CDR2 sequences are SGHTA and FQGNSA.

The chain uses TRBV9 and TRBJ2-3; D not resolved. Germline loops: CDR1 SGDLS, CDR2 YYNGEE. The CDR3 spans 12 residues. Trimming shortened V by 4 bases and J by 7 bases, and 10 bases separated the two germline ends. The CDR3 nucleotides are TGTGCCAGCAGCTTGATATCGAATACGCAGTATTTT. This codes for CASSLISNTQYF.

The V and J genes are TRBV12-3 or TRBV12-4 and TRBJ2-5; no clear D. Trimming stripped 5 bases from V and 4 bases from J, with 14 bases between. The CDR3 covers 14 residues. The CDR3 DNA reads as TGTGCCAGCAGTCCGACGAACACGGGAGAGACCCAGTACTTC. Its translation: CASSPTNTGETQYF.

This clonotype was counted a few times. This chain connects TRBV4-1 to TRBJ1-1, with TRBD1 as a possible D gene (5 bases). V dropped 0 bases and J dropped 2 bases, with 10 bases sitting between them. Looked up from germline, CDR1 is MGHRA and CDR2 is YSYEKL. This CDR3 has 15 residues. The DNA of the CDR3 is TGCGCCAGCAGCCAAGAGAAGGGGATCAACACTGAAGCTTTCTTT. This gives the protein CASSQEKGINTEAFF.

DNA of the CDR3: TGTGCCAGCAGTCACGCAGGGGCTGGAAACACCATATATTTT. Amino acid sequence: CASSHAGAGNTIYF. The rearrangement joins TRBV3-1 to TRBJ1-3, with D perhaps matching TRBD1 (6 bases). The CDR3 spans 14 residues. Trimming pared 6 bases from V and 2 bases from J, leaving 11 bases between. The V gene's germline CDR1 is LGHDT and CDR2 YNNKEL (reference sequence).

The V call is TRBV27, the J call TRBJ2-2, with D unclear. This CDR3 is 15 amino acids long. Trimming pared 3 bases from V and 0 bases from J, leaving 8 bases between. Germline V gene data show CDR1 as MNHEY and CDR2 as SMNVEV (reference sequence). CDR3 nucleotides: TGTGCCAGCAGTTTCTTCACATCGAACACCGGGGAGCTGTTTTTT. Its translation is CASSFFTSNTGELFF.

This clonotype was counted many times. The V gene is TRBV21-1, the J gene TRBJ2-7; the table's D call TRBD1 went unverified against the DNA. TRBV21-1 is marked as a pseudogene. There are 13 residues in the CDR3. CDR3 bases: TGTGCCAGCAGCCTTCCCCCATCCTTAGGGCAGTACGTC. Residues: CASSLPPSLGQYV.

V is TRBV9 and J is TRBJ1-4; D perhaps matches TRBD1 (5 bases). V lost 4 bases and J 0 bases, leaving 22 bases between the germline ends. The CDR3 runs 19 residues. Germline loops: CDR1 SGDLS, CDR2 YYNGEE. The CDR3 nucleotides read TGTGCCAGCAGCCCCCACCGGGACTCTAGAGATCCAACTAATGAAAAACTGTTTTTT. It specifies CASSPHRDSRDPTNEKLFF. Drawing the rest from reference TRBV9 and TRBJ1-4, the complete variable domain is DSGVTQTPKHLITATGQRVTLRCSPRSGDLSVYWYQQSLDQGLQFLIQYYNGEERAKGNILERFSAQQFPDLHSELNLSSLELGDSALYFCASSPHRDSRDPTNEKLFFGSGTQLSVL.

The chain combines TRBV20-1 with TRBJ1-1, with D unresolved. This CDR3 region has 14 residues. CDR1 DFQATT and CDR2 SNEGSKA come from the germline V gene (reference sequence). Deletions cut 1 base from V and 6 bases from J, with 15 bases between. The CDR3 protein is CSARGSPTWAEAFF. DNA for the CDR3: TGCAGTGCTAGAGGGAGTCCGACGTGGGCTGAAGCTTTCTTT.

The chain has TRBV20-1 and TRBJ2-7; 10 positions match TRBD1. CDR3 length equals 14 residues. V lost 3 bases, J lost 0 bases, and 2 bases stayed unmatched. CDR1 is DFQATT and CDR2 is SNEGSKA in the germline V gene (reference sequence). The CDR3 spells CSARRDRGSYEQYF. CDR3 nucleotides: TGCAGTGCTAGGAGGGACAGGGGCTCCTACGAGCAGTACTTC.

The chain uses TRBV5-5 and TRBJ1-1; no firm D call. Trimming removed 0 bases from V and 3 bases from J, with 12 bases in between. Germline loops: CDR1 SGHKS, CDR2 YYEKEE (reference sequence). There are 15 residues in the CDR3. The DNA of the CDR3 is TGTGCCAGCAGCTTGGTGTCTTTCGAGGACACTGAAGCTTTCTTT. Its translation is CASSLVSFEDTEAFF.

This chain joins TRBV2 and TRBJ2-1, with 11 bases matching TRBD1. The CDR3 covers 15 residues. V gave up 3 bases and J gave up 4 bases; unmatched junction bases: 2. CDR1 is SNHLY, CDR2 FYNNEI, per germline. DNA of the CDR3: TGTGCCAGCAGTGAGGACAGGGGGCTATACAATGAGCAGTTCTTC. It yields the protein CASSEDRGLYNEQFF.

This clonotype came up a few times. V is TRBV19 and J is TRBJ1-2; D call uncertain. V gave up 7 bases and J gave up 6 bases, with 6 bases separating them. Looked up from germline, CDR1 is LNHDA and CDR2 is SQIVND (reference sequence). The CDR3 is made up of 10 amino acids. CDR3 region: CASNSHGYTF. Written as DNA, the CDR3 is TGTGCCAGTAATTCCCATGGCTACACCTTC. Using reference TRBV19 and TRBJ1-2 for the parts outside the CDR3, the full variable domain is DGGITQSPKYLFRKEGQNVTLSCEQNLNHDAMYWYRQDPGQGLRLIYYSQIVNDFQKGDIAEGYSVSREKKESFPLTVTSAQKNPTAFYLCASNSHGYTFGSGTRLTVV.

This clonotype has only a few counts. The gene calls are TRBV29-1 and TRBJ2-7; a weak D match, TRBD2 (6 bases). Trimming pared 1 base from V and 7 bases from J, leaving 8 bases between. This CDR3 has 11 residues. In germline, CDR1 is SQVTM, CDR2 ANQGSEA. The CDR3 spells CSVEVGGEQYV. CDR3 nucleotide sequence: TGCAGCGTTGAAGTCGGAGGGGAGCAGTACGTC.

This clonotype was observed a few times. The chain employs TRBV9 and TRBJ2-7; 11 bases are a match to TRBD1. This CDR3 contains 14 residues. CDR1 is SGDLS and CDR2 is YYNGEE in the germline V gene. V was clipped by 0 bases and J by 6 bases; unmatched bases: 2. Here the CDR3 reads CASSVEGQGGEQYF. DNA for the CDR3: TGTGCCAGCAGCGTAGAGGGACAGGGGGGCGAGCAGTACTTC.

The chain combines TRBV5-4 with TRBJ1-5; possible D gene TRBD1, 6 bases. Trimming stripped 1 base from V and 6 bases from J, with 14 bases between. The CDR3 length is 15 residues. Germline V gene sequence: CDR1 SGHNT, CDR2 YYREEE (reference sequence). Here the CDR3 reads CASSLRPGGGQPQHF. CDR3 DNA sequence: TGTGCCAGCAGCTTGAGACCGGGGGGCGGTCAGCCCCAGCATTTT.

This clonotype came up many times. The chain employs TRBV7-9 and TRBJ2-7, with D possibly being TRBD1 (5 bases). The CDR3 is 15 amino acids. CDR1 SEHNR and CDR2 FQNEAQ come from the germline V gene (reference sequence). V dropped 7 bases and J dropped 0 bases, with 16 bases sitting between them. In DNA form, the CDR3 reads TGTGCCAGCACACGAACAGGCCGAAGCTCCTACGAGCAGTACTTC. Translation gives CASTRTGRSSYEQYF. The full variable domain, completed using reference TRBV7-9 and TRBJ2-7, is DTGVSQNPRHKITKRGQNVTFRCDPISEHNRLYWYRQTLGQGPEFLTYFQNEAQLEKSRLLSDRFSAERPKGSFSTLEIQRTEQGDSAMYLCASTRTGRSSYEQYFGPGTRLTVT.

The rearrangement uses TRBV20-1 and TRBJ2-3, with D possibly matching TRBD2 (7 bases). Trimming removed 1 base from V and 0 bases from J, with 11 bases in between. The germline V gene has CDR1 DFQATT and CDR2 SNEGSKA (reference sequence). The CDR3 is made up of 15 amino acids. The CDR3, as DNA: TGCAGTGCTAGAGCCGGGGGGCTTAGCACAGATACGCAGTATTTT. This translates into CSARAGGLSTDTQYF.

This chain joins TRBV7-6 and TRBJ1-2; 7 bases agree with TRBD1. With V trimmed by 4 bases and J by 6 bases, 11 bases remained unmatched. The germline gives CDR1 SGHVS, CDR2 FNYEAQ. CDR3 size: 15 residues. The CDR3 spells CASSSDTGVLNGYTF. Written as DNA, the CDR3 is TGTGCCAGCAGCTCGGACACAGGGGTTCTGAATGGCTACACCTTC.

This clonotype was counted a few times. The genes are TRBV3-1 and TRBJ1-4; 8 nucleotides align to TRBD1. The CDR3 covers 14 residues. In germline, CDR1 is LGHDT, CDR2 YNNKEL (reference sequence). With 0 bases clipped from V and 7 bases from J, the junction kept 1 base outside the gene matches. CDR3 residues: CASSQDTGGEKLFF. CDR3 nucleotide sequence: TGTGCCAGCAGCCAAGATACAGGGGGTGAAAAACTGTTTTTT.

This clonotype showed up many times. The chain has TRBV6-2 or TRBV6-3 and TRBJ2-7; D is undetermined. Per the germline V gene, CDR1 is MNHEY and CDR2 is SVGEGT. CDR3 length equals 15 residues. V lost 8 bases and J 0 bases, leaving 17 bases between the germline ends. CDR3 DNA sequence: TGTGCCAGCGAGACCTACAGAAATAACTCCTACGAGCAGTACTTC. Protein product: CASETYRNNSYEQYF.

This clonotype was detected a few times. The chain uses TRBV7-2 and TRBJ2-2, with D uncertain. This CDR3 has 10 amino acids. The V and J ends lost 6 bases and 5 bases respectively, with 1 base between them. Per germline, CDR1 SGHTA and CDR2 FQGNSA. The CDR3 spells CASRTGELFF. CDR3 coding DNA: TGTGCCAGCAGGACCGGGGAGCTGTTTTTT.

This clonotype was picked up a small number of times. The chain has TRBV10-3 and TRBJ2-1, with 10 bases that match TRBD1. The CDR3 spans 18 residues. CDR1 ENHRY and CDR2 SYGVKD come from the germline V gene. The ends lost 6 bases at V and 2 bases at J; junction bases unmatched: 13. CDR3 region: CAIRRDRGRSGPYNEQFF. CDR3 coding DNA: TGTGCCATCAGGCGAGACAGGGGGCGTTCGGGTCCCTACAATGAGCAGTTCTTC.

V and J are TRBV28 and TRBJ1-1; D may be TRBD1 (6 bases). The germline gives CDR1 MDHEN, CDR2 SYDVKM. V was shortened by 3 bases and J by 3 bases, with 20 bases between the two germline ends. This CDR3 has 17 residues. This chain's CDR3 is CASSFGDTGLLDTEAFF. The CDR3 region has the DNA TGTGCCAGCAGTTTCGGGGACACCGGATTGTTGGACACTGAAGCTTTCTTT.

DNA of the CDR3: TGCAGCGTCGCGACAAGGCTTGGAAACACCATATATTTT. Translated, it gives CSVATRLGNTIYF. The genes are TRBV29-1 and TRBJ1-3; D remains unclear. The V gene's germline CDR1 is SQVTM and CDR2 ANQGSEA. CDR3 length: 13 amino acids. V was cut by 6 bases and J by 3 bases, with 12 bases left in between.

This chain connects TRBV4-3 to TRBJ2-4; D gene ambiguous. With 1 base removed from V and 0 bases from J, the gap between germline ends came to 7 bases. CDR1 LGHNA and CDR2 YSLEER come from the germline V gene. The CDR3 spans 15 residues. CDR3 sequence reads: CASSQGRVAKNIQYF. CDR3 bases: TGCGCCAGCAGCCAAGGAAGGGTAGCCAAAAACATTCAGTACTTC.

In this sample, this clonotype turned up a few times. The V and J genes are TRBV5-1 and TRBJ2-7; no firm D call. Germline CDR1 and CDR2: SGHRS and YFSETQ. V lost 0 bases to trimming and J lost 2 bases, with 9 bases between them. The length of the CDR3 is 14 residues. CDR3 protein: CASSLANSPYEQYF. The CDR3 coding sequence is TGCGCCAGCAGCTTGGCCAACAGCCCCTACGAGCAGTACTTC.